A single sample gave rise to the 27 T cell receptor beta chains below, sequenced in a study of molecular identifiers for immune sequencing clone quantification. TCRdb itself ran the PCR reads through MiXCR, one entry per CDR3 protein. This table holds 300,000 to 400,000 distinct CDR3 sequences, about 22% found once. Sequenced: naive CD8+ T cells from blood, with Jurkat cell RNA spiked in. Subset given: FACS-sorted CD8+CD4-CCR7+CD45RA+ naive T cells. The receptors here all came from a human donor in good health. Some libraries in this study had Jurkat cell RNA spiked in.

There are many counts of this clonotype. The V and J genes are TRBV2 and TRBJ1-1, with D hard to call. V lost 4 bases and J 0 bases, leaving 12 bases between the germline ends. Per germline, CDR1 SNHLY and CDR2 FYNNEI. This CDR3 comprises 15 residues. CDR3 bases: TGTGCCAGCAGTGTAACAGAAGATATGAACACTGAAGCTTTCTTT. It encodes CASSVTEDMNTEAFF.

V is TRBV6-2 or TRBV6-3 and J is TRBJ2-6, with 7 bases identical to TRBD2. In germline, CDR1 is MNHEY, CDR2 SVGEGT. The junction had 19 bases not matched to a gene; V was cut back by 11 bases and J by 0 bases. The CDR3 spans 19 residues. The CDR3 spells CAGQKLSGTTLSGANVLTF. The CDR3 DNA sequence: TGTGCCGGTCAGAAATTATCCGGGACTACCCTCTCTGGGGCCAACGTCCTGACTTTC.

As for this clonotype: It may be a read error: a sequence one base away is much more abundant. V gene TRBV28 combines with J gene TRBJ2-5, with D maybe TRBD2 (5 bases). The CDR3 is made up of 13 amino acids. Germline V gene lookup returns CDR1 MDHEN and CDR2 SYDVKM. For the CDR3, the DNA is TGTGCCATCAGTTTAGGCGGACTGACACCGGAGTACTTC. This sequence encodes CAISLGGLTPEYF.

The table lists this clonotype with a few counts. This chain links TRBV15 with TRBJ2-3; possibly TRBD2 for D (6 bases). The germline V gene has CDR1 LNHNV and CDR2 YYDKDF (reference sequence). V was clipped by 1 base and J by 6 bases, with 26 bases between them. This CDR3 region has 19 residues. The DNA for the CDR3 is TGTGCCACCAGCAGAGGTGCTGGAGAAGGGCGGGGCCGCGGGGATACGCAGTATTTT. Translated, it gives CATSRGAGEGRGRGDTQYF.

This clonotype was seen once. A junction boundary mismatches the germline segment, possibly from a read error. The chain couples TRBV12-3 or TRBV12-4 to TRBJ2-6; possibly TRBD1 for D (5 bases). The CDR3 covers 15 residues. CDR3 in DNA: TGTGCCAGCAGTTGGCTGGCCTCTGGGGCCCCCGTCCTGACTTTT. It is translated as CASSWLASGAPVLTF.

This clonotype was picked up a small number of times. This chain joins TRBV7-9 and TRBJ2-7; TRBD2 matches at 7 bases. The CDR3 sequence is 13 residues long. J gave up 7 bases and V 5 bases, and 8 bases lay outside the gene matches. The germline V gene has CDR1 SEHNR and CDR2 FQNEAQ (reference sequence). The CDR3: CASSATGTIEQYF. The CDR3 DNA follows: TGTGCCAGCAGCGCCACCGGGACTATTGAGCAGTACTTC.

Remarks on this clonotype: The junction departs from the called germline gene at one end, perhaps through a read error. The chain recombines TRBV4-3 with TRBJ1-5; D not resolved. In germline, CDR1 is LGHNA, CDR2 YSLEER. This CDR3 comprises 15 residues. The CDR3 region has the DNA TGCGCCAGCAGCCAAGTTTCCAGTCCCAATCAGCCCCCGCATTTT. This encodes CASSQVSSPNQPPHF.

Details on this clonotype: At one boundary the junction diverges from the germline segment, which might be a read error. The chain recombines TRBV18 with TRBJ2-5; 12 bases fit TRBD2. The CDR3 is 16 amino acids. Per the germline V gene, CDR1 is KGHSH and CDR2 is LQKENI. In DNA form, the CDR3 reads TGTGCCAGCTCACTTGGACTAGCGGGGTACCAAGGGACCCAGTACTTC. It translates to CASSLGLAGYQGTQYF.

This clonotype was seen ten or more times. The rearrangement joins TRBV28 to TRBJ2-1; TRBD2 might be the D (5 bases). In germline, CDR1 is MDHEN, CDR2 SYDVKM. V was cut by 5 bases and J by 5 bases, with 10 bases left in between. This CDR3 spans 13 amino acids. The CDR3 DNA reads TGTGCCAGCAGTCTGGACGGGAACAATGAGCAGTTCTTC. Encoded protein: CASSLDGNNEQFF.

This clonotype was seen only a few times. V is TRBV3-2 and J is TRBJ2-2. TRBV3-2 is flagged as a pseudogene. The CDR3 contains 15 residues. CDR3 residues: CASSPQTANTGELFF. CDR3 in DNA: TGTGCCAGCAGCCCGCAGACAGCTAACACCGGGGAGCTGTTTTTT.

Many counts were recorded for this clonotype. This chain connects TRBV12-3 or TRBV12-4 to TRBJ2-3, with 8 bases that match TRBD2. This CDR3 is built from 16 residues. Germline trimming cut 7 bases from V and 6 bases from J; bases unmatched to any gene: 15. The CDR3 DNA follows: TGTGCCAGCAACCCTTCTCTCGGGGGGGCCTACGATACGCAGTATTTT. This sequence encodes CASNPSLGGAYDTQYF.

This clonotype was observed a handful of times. The CDR3 sequence is CASSGINYGYTF. In DNA, the CDR3 is TGTGCCAGCAGTGGTATTAACTATGGCTACACCTTC. The V gene is TRBV6-4, the J gene TRBJ1-2; D is ambiguous. Germline CDR1 and CDR2: MRHNA and SNTAGT. Trimming removed 4 bases at V and 1 base at J, with 4 bases between. The CDR3 has 12 residues.

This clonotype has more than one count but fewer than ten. Here the CDR3 reads CASTTWDRLVTDTQYF. CDR3 sequence (DNA): TGTGCCAGCACCACGTGGGACAGGCTGGTAACAGATACGCAGTATTTT. This chain joins TRBV27 and TRBJ2-3; 8 bases fit TRBD1. V lost 7 bases and J lost 3; bases outside the gene matches: 12. CDR1 MNHEY and CDR2 SMNVEV come from the germline V gene (reference sequence). This CDR3 is 16 amino acids long.

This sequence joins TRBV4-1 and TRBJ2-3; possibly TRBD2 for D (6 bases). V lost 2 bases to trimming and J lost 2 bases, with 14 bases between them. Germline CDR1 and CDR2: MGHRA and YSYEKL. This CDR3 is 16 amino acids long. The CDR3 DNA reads TGCGCCAGCAGCCAACACGGGAGTCCATACACAGATACGCAGTATTTT. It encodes CASSQHGSPYTDTQYF.

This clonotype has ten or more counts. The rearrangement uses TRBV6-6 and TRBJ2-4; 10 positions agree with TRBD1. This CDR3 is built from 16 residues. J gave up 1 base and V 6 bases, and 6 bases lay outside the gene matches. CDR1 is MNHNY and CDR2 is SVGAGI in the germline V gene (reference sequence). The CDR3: CASRSGQGGAKNIQYF. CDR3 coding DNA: TGTGCCAGCAGATCTGGACAGGGGGGGGCCAAAAACATTCAGTACTTC.

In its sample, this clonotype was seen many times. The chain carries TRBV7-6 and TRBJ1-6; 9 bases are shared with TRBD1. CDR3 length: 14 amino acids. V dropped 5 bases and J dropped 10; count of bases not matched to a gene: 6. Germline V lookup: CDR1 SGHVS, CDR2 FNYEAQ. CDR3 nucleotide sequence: TGTGCCAGCAGCGAGGGACAGGGAGGGTCACCCCTCCACTTT. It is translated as CASSEGQGGSPLHF.

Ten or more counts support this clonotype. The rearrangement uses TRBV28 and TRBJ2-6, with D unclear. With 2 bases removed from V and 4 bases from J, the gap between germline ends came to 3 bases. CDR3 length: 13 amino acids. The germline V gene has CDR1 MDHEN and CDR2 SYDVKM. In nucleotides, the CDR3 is TGTGCCAGCAGTTTAGGCGGGGCCAACGTCCTGACTTTC. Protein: CASSLGGANVLTF.

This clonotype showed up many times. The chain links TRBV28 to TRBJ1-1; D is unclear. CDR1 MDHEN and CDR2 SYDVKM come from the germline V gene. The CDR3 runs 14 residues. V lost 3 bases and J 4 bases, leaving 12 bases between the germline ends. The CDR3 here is CASSFRGGSTEAFF. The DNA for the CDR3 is TGTGCCAGCAGTTTCCGTGGCGGGAGCACTGAAGCTTTCTTT.

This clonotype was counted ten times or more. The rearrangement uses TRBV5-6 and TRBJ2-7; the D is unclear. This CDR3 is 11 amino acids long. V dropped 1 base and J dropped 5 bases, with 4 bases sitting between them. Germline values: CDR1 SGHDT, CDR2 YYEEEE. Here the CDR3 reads CASSLIDEQYF. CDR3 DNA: TGTGCCAGCAGCTTGATCGACGAGCAGTACTTC.

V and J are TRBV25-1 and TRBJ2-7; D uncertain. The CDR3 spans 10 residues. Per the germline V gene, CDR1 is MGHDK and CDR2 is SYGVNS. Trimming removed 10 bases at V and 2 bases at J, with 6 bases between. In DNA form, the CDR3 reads TGTGCCACCCGGGCCTACGAGCAGTACTTC. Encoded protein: CATRAYEQYF.

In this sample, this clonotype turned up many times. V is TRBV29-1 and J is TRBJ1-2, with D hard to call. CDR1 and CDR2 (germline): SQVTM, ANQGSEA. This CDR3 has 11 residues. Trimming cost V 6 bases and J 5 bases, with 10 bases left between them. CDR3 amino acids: CSVVEPYGYTF. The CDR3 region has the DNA TGCAGCGTGGTAGAACCATATGGCTACACCTTC.

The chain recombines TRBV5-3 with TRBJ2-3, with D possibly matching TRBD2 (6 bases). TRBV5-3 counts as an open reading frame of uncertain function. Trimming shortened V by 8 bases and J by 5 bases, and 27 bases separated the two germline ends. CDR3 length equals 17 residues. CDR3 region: CASSQLMDYLRIDTQYF. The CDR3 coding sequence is TGTGCCAGCAGCCAATTGATGGACTACTTAAGGATAGATACGCAGTATTTT.

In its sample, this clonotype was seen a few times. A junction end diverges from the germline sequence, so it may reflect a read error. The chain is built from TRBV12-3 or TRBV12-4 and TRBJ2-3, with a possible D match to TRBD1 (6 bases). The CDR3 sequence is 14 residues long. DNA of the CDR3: TGTGCCAGCAGTCCAGGGGTCGGGGCAGATACGCCGTATTTT. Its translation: CASSPGVGADTPYF.

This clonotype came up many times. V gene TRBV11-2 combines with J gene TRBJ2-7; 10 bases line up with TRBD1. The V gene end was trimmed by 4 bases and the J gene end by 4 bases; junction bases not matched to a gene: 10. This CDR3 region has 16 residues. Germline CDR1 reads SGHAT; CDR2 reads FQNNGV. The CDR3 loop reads CASSSFGTGVGYEQYF. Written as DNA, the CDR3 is TGTGCCAGCAGCTCCTTCGGGACAGGGGTTGGGTACGAGCAGTACTTC.

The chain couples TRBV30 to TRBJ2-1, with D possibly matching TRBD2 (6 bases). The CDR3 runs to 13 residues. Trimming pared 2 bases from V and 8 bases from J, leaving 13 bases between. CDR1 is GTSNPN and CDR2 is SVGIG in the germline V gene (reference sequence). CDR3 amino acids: CAWSLMEGYEQFF. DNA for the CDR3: TGTGCCTGGAGTTTGATGGAGGGGTATGAGCAGTTCTTC.

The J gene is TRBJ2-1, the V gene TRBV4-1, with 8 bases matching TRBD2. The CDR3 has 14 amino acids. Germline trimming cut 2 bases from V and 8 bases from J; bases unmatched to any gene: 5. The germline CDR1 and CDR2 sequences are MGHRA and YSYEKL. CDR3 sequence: CASSQRLAGDEQFF. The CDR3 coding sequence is TGCGCCAGCAGCCAAAGGCTAGCGGGCGATGAGCAGTTCTTC.

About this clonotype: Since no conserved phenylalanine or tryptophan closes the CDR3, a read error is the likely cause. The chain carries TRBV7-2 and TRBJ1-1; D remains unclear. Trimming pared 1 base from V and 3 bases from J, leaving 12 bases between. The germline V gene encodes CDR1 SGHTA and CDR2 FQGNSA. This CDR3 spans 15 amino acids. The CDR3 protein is CASSLESRLYTEAFV. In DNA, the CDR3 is TGTGCCAGCAGCTTAGAGTCCAGGCTGTACACTGAAGCTTTCGTT.